This T cell receptor beta chain was observed in a study of T cells in tuberculosis. Study-level background: The T cells targeted glucose monomycolate, a mycobacterial lipid, via CD1B.

Relative to its sample, this clone is medium-sized. Its antigen remains unidentified. In germline, CDR1 is SNHLY, CDR2 FYNNEI. Trimming stripped 7 bases from V and 7 bases from J, with 10 bases between. The CDR3 extends over 11 amino acids. The assay was immunoSEQ multiplex PCR, and TCRdb's table has in-frame clones only and misses some. The sample contains around 45,000 clones, 94% of which appear only once. Findings and caveats of the study: Active tuberculosis patients had shorter CDR3-alpha; the beta difference was nonsignificant.

Sequenced material: PBMCs. The gene calls are TRBV2 and TRBJ2-5; tentatively, D is TRBD2 (6 bases). This clonotype originated in a donor between 10 and 35 years old with latent tuberculosis or without tuberculosis infection. Some clones in this sample may be carry-over from other donors' samples. The CDR3 protein is CASMGGGTQYF. In DNA form, the CDR3 reads TGTGCCAGCATGGGGGGAGGGACCCAGTACTTC.